These T cell receptor beta chains were read from a single sample in a study of shared clonotypes between healthy human individuals. The assay was immunoSEQ multiplex PCR, and TCRdb's table has in-frame clones only and misses some. The data show 560,000 or so clones, 95% to 96% seen once. Sequences were obtained from naive CD8+ T cells sorted from blood. All receptors derive from a woman in her twenties or thirties in good health. CDR3s include the opening cysteine and the closing phenylalanine or tryptophan. The D gene is left open where the match is weak. Expanded clones get a size class; other rows say once, few or many, or leave the size out.

d_call	v_call	clone_size	j_call	cdr3_aa	cdr3_nt
TRBD2	TRBV7-9	once	TRBJ2-7	CASSWTSALKYEQYF	TGTGCCAGCAGCTGGACTAGCGCCCTTAAGTACGAGCAGTACTTC
NA	TRBV29-1	NA	TRBJ1-2	CSVEAQGLKGYTF	TGCAGCGTTGAGGCCCAGGGGTTGAAGGGCTACACCTTC
NA	TRBV15	once	TRBJ2-5	CATSGGSWETQYF	TGTGCCACCAGTGGGGGGAGCTGGGAGACCCAGTACTTC
NA	TRBV28	NA	TRBJ1-5	CASDPFLSNQPQHF	TGTGCCAGCGACCCCTTTCTTAGCAATCAGCCCCAGCATTTT
NA	TRBV5-4	NA	TRBJ1-3	CASSFGRSSGNTIYF	TGTGCCAGCAGCTTTGGCAGGTCCTCTGGAAACACCATATATTTT
NA	TRBV7-9	NA	TRBJ2-7	CASSPGQSYEQYF	TGTGCCAGCAGCCCCGGGCAGAGCTACGAGCAGTACTTC
NA	TRBV27	NA	TRBJ2-3	CASSLGTHIYTQYF	TGTGCCAGCAGTTTAGGGACTCACATCTATACGCAGTATTTT
NA	TRBV1	NA	TRBJ2-2	CTSSQELAGELFF	TGCACCAGCAGCCAAGAATTGGCCGGGGAGCTGTTTTTT
TRBD1	TRBV5-4	once	TRBJ1-2	CASSYTDREFYGYTF	TGTGCCAGCAGTTATACTGACAGGGAGTTCTATGGCTACACCTTC
NA	TRBV19	NA	TRBJ2-7	CASTPAPGVYEQYF	TGTGCCAGTACCCCGGCCCCTGGGGTATACGAGCAGTACTTC
TRBD1	TRBV28	NA	TRBJ2-7	CASRLPGGYEQYF	TGTGCCAGCAGGCTGCCAGGGGGTTACGAGCAGTACTTC
TRBD2	TRBV28	NA	TRBJ2-5	CASSFGLAGAETQYF	TGTGCCAGCAGTTTTGGACTAGCGGGAGCAGAGACCCAGTACTTC
TRBD1	TRBV30	NA	TRBJ2-7	CAWDRVSRSGTGSYEQYF	TGTGCCTGGGACAGAGTGTCTAGATCCGGGACAGGGTCATACGAGCAGTACTTC
TRBD1	TRBV7-9	NA	TRBJ2-7	CASSLEDRGDYEQYF	TGTGCCAGCAGCTTAGAGGACAGGGGTGACTACGAGCAGTACTTC
NA	TRBV5-6	NA	TRBJ2-7	CASSLKLRSIPPYEQYF	TGTGCCAGCAGCTTGAAGCTACGTAGTATCCCCCCCTACGAGCAGTACTTC
TRBD1	TRBV5-1	NA	TRBJ2-7	CASSSWTGRYEQYF	TGCGCCAGCAGCTCCTGGACAGGGCGCTACGAGCAGTACTTC
TRBD1	TRBV29-1	NA	TRBJ1-2	CSVELALGDRGNYGYTF	TGCAGCGTTGAATTGGCGCTTGGGGACAGGGGAAACTATGGCTACACCTTC
NA	TRBV6-5	NA	TRBJ2-7	CASRFGPTGYYEQYF	TGTGCCAGCAGATTTGGGCCAACGGGCTACTACGAGCAGTACTTC
TRBD2	TRBV5-1	NA	TRBJ2-1	CASSLYREGLNEQFF	TGCGCCAGCAGCTTGTACCGGGAGGGCCTAAATGAGCAGTTCTTC
TRBD1	TRBV4-1	NA	TRBJ1-1	CASSHTGGAGRTEAFF	TGCGCCAGCAGCCATACAGGGGGCGCTGGAAGGACTGAAGCTTTCTTT
NA	TRBV27	NA	TRBJ1-4	CASSASRTTNEKLFF	TGTGCCAGCAGCGCCTCCAGAACAACTAATGAAAAACTGTTTTTT
NA	TRBV12-5	NA	TRBJ1-2	CASGLRGSGYTF	TGTGCTAGTGGTTTGAGAGGGTCCGGCTACACCTTC
TRBD1	TRBV6-5	NA	TRBJ1-5	CASSSRTGVNQPQHF	TGTGCCAGCAGTTCCCGGACAGGGGTTAATCAGCCCCAGCATTTT
TRBD2	TRBV7-2	NA	TRBJ2-7	CASSPRPLLAGSSYEQYF	TGTGCCAGCAGCCCCCGACCCCTACTAGCGGGGTCCTCCTACGAGCAGTACTTC
TRBD1	TRBV6-5	once	TRBJ2-5	CASSTGTEETQYF	TGTGCCAGCAGCACCGGGACAGAAGAGACCCAGTACTTC
NA	TRBV6-1	NA	TRBJ2-7	CASSVSSTSPYEQYF	TGTGCCAGCAGTGTCTCCTCGACATCCCCCTACGAGCAGTACTTC
NA	TRBV5-1	NA	TRBJ2-1	CASSLAVGLNEQFF	TGCGCCAGCAGCTTGGCCGTGGGCCTCAATGAGCAGTTCTTC
NA	TRBV28	NA	TRBJ2-5	CASREPTPGTVQETQYF	TGTGCCAGCAGAGAACCCACCCCAGGGACGGTGCAAGAGACCCAGTACTTC
NA	TRBV7-3	once	TRBJ1-2	CASSLNPGGGYTF	TGTGCCAGCAGCTTAAATCCTGGGGGCGGCTACACCTTC
NA	TRBV6-1	NA	TRBJ2-3	CASRETGTDTQYF	TGTGCCAGCAGGGAGACAGGCACAGATACGCAGTATTTT
TRBD2	TRBV19	NA	TRBJ2-1	CAIIAGEGNEQFF	TGTGCCATTATAGCGGGAGAGGGAAATGAGCAGTTCTTC
TRBD2	TRBV7-9	NA	TRBJ2-7	CASSLDREASYEQYF	TGTGCCAGCAGCTTAGACCGGGAGGCTTCCTACGAGCAGTACTTC
TRBD2	TRBV7-6	NA	TRBJ2-1	CASSLGTRGAYNEQFF	TGTGCCAGCAGCTTAGGGACCCGGGGGGCCTACAATGAGCAGTTCTTC
NA	TRBV4-1	NA	TRBJ2-7	CASSRPSYEQYF	TGCGCCAGCAGCCGCCCCTCCTACGAGCAGTACTTC
TRBD1	TRBV5-6	NA	TRBJ1-4	CASSLAINRGPYGEKLFF	TGTGCCAGCAGCTTGGCCATTAACAGGGGGCCCTACGGTGAAAAACTGTTTTTT
NA	TRBV2	NA	TRBJ2-7	CASSEAWTPPYEQYF	TGTGCCAGCAGTGAAGCGTGGACACCACCCTACGAGCAGTACTTC
NA	TRBV5-6	NA	TRBJ1-5	CASSFWGEGQPQHF	TGTGCCAGCAGCTTTTGGGGTGAAGGGCAGCCCCAGCATTTT
NA	TRBV7-3	NA	TRBJ2-1	CASSLSGGGEQFF	TGTGCCAGCAGCTTATCAGGGGGAGGTGAGCAGTTCTTC
NA	TRBV7-9	NA	TRBJ2-6	CASSLAGVRVSGANVLTF	TGTGCCAGCAGCTTAGCGGGGGTGAGGGTCTCTGGGGCCAACGTCCTGACTTTC
NA	TRBV15	NA	TRBJ2-1	CATSPFGARGAGAQFF	TGTGCCACCAGCCCCTTCGGGGCTAGGGGGGCTGGGGCGCAGTTCTTC
TRBD2	TRBV2	NA	TRBJ2-1	CASSELAGGNEQFF	TGTGCCAGCAGTGAACTAGCGGGAGGCAATGAGCAGTTCTTC
TRBD1	TRBV5-8	NA	TRBJ1-5	CASSTGQGALDNQPQHF	TGTGCCAGCAGCACGGGACAGGGGGCGCTGGACAATCAGCCCCAGCATTTT
NA	TRBV6-5	NA	TRBJ2-2	CASSINSRAGELFF	TGTGCCAGCAGTATCAATAGCCGGGCCGGGGAGCTGTTTTTT
TRBD2	TRBV5-1	NA	TRBJ2-1	CASSLAGGPDNEQFF	TGCGCCAGCAGCTTGGCGGGAGGCCCGGACAATGAGCAGTTCTTC
NA	TRBV2	NA	TRBJ2-7	CASRGLDSYEQYF	TGTGCCAGCAGGGGCTTAGACTCCTACGAGCAGTACTTC
NA	TRBV6-1	NA	TRBJ2-1	CASSEGVGITYNEQFF	TGTGCCAGCAGTGAAGGGGTAGGGATCACCTACAATGAGCAGTTCTTC
NA	TRBV7-9	few	TRBJ2-2	CASSEVMNTGELFF	TGTGCCAGCTCGGAGGTCATGAACACCGGGGAGCTGTTTTTT
NA	TRBV10-2	NA	TRBJ1-5	CASSESGVKGNQPQHF	TGCGCCAGCAGTGAGTCTGGGGTCAAAGGCAATCAGCCCCAGCATTTT
NA	TRBV5-5	NA	TRBJ2-7	CASSWTVSYEQYF	TGTGCCAGCAGCTGGACAGTCTCCTACGAGCAGTACTTC
TRBD2	TRBV14	NA	TRBJ2-1	CASSPAGLAGGRNEQFF	TGTGCCAGCAGCCCCGCCGGACTAGCGGGAGGCCGGAATGAGCAGTTCTTC
NA	TRBV2	NA	TRBJ2-2	CASMGDTGELFF	TGTGCCAGCATGGGGGACACCGGGGAGCTGTTTTTT
TRBD1	TRBV28	few	TRBJ2-7	CASRNPPRQGSYEQYF	TGTGCCAGCAGGAACCCGCCTCGACAGGGGTCCTACGAGCAGTACTTC
NA	TRBV7-9	NA	TRBJ2-3	CASSLDGRDSSTDTQYF	TGTGCCAGCAGCTTAGATGGGAGAGACTCTAGCACAGATACGCAGTATTTT
TRBD2	TRBV27	NA	TRBJ2-1	CASSPLLAGGGNEQFF	TGTGCCAGCAGTCCGTTGCTAGCGGGAGGTGGCAATGAGCAGTTCTTC
TRBD1	TRBV7-9	NA	TRBJ2-1	CASSSPGQGYNEQFF	TGTGCCAGCAGCTCGCCGGGACAGGGTTACAATGAGCAGTTCTTC
NA	TRBV7-9	NA	TRBJ1-3	CASNPMTEGNTIYF	TGTGCCAGCAACCCAATGACGGAGGGAAACACCATATATTTT
NA	TRBV28	NA	TRBJ2-1	CASSPRGALSYNEQFF	TGTGCCAGCAGTCCCCGGGGAGCGCTATCCTACAATGAGCAGTTCTTC